Here is one T cell receptor beta chain with its context. As for time point: pre-sensitization, week 0. Treatment specified: therapeutic diphenylcyclopropenone sensitization with weekly scalp DPC. One entry per CDR3 protein results from TCRdb running MiXCR on the RACE reads. The table lists roughly 110,000 distinct CDR3 sequences, 12% of them singletons. The entry originates in a study of human T cells and chemical hapten exposure. This receptor was obtained from a woman between 45 and 60 years old with alopecia areata. Some clones in this sample may be carry-over from other donors' samples. The specimen comprised whole blood, sampled in connection with sensitization to the hapten diphenylcyclopropenone (DPC).

CDR3 sequence: CASSDSSRGTANTEAFF. The CDR3, as DNA: TGTGCCAGCAGTGACTCGAGTCGAGGGACGGCGAACACTGAAGCTTTCTTT. The chain recombines TRBV6-4 with TRBJ1-1; possible D gene TRBD1, 5 bases. The V end was cut by 0 bases, the J end by 1 base, with 15 bases between. The length of the CDR3 is 17 residues. Germline CDR1 is MRHNA and CDR2 is SNTAGT.